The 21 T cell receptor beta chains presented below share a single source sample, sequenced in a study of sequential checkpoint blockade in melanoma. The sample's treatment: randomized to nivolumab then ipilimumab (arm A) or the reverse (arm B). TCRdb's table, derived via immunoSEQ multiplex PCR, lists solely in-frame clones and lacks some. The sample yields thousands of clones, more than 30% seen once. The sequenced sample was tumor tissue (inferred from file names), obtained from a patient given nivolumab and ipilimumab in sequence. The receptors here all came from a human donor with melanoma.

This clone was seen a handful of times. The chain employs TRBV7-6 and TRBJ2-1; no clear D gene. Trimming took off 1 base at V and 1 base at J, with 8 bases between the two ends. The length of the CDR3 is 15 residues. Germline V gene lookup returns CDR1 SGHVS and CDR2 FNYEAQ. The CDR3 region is CASSLELESYNEQFF. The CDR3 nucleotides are TGTGCCAGCAGCTTAGAACTGGAGTCCTACAATGAGCAGTTCTTC.

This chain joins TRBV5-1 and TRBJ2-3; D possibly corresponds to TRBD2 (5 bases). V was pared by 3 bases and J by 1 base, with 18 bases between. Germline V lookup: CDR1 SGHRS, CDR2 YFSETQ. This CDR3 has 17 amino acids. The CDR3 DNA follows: TGCGCCAGCAGCTCGGGTCCTAGCCGGATGGGCACAGATACGCAGTATTTT. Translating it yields CASSSGPSRMGTDTQYF.

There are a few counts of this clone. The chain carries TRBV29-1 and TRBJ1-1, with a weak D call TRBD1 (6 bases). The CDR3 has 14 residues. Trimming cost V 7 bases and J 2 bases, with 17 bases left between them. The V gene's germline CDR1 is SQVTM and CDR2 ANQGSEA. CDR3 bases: TGCAGCGCCCCAGGGGACCCTCCCAACACTGAAGCTTTCTTT. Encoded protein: CSAPGDPPNTEAFF.

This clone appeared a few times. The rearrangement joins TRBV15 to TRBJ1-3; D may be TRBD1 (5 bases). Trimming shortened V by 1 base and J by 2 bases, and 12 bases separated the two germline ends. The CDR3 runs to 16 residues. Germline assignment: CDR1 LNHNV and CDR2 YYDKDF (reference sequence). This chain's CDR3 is CATSRADSFPGNTIYF. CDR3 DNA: TGTGCCACCAGCAGAGCCGACAGTTTCCCTGGAAACACCATATATTTT.

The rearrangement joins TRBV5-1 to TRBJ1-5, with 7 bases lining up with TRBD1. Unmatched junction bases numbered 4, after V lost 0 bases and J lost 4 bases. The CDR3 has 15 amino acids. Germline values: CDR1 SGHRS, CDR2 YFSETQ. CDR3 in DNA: TGCGCCAGCAGCTTGGGACAGGGCCAAAATCAGCCCCAGCATTTT. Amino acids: CASSLGQGQNQPQHF.

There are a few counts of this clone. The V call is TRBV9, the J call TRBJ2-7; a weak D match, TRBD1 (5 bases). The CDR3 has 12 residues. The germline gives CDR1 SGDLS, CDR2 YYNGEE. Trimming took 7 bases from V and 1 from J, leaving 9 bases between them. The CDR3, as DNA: TGTGCCAGCGGACGGACATCCTACGAGCAGTACGTC. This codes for CASGRTSYEQYV.

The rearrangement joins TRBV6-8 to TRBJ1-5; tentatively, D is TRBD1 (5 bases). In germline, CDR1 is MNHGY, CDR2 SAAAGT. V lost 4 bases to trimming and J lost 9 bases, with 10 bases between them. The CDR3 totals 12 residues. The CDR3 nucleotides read TGTGCCAGCAGTTTAGGGGAGGGGCCCCAGCATTTT. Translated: CASSLGEGPQHF.

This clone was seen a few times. In nucleotides, the CDR3 is TGTGCCAGCAGCGTAGGGGCCGGGGGTCGCTCCTATGGCTACACCTTC. Translated: CASSVGAGGRSYGYTF. The gene calls are TRBV9 and TRBJ1-2; possibly TRBD1 for D (5 bases). The germline V gene has CDR1 SGDLS and CDR2 YYNGEE. CDR3 length equals 16 residues. The V end lost 0 bases, the J end lost 4 bases, and 16 bases lay between the germline ends. Full variable domain (missing parts from reference TRBV9 and TRBJ1-2): DSGVTQTPKHLITATGQRVTLRCSPRSGDLSVYWYQQSLDQGLQFLIQYYNGEERAKGNILERFSAQQFPDLHSELNLSSLELGDSALYFCASSVGAGGRSYGYTFGSGTRLTVV.

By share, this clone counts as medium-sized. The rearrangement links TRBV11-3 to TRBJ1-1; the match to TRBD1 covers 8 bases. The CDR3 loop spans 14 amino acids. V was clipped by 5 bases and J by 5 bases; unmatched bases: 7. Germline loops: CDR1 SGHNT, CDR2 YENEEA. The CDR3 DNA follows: TGTGCCAGCAGCGCTACAGGGGGTGATACTGAAGCTTTCTTT. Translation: CASSATGGDTEAFF. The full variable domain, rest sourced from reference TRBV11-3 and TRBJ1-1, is EAGVVQSPRYKIIEKKQPVAFWCNPISGHNTLYWYLQNLGQGPELLIRYENEEAVDDSQLPKDRFSAERLKGVDSTLKIQPAELGDSAVYLCASSATGGDTEAFFGQGTRLTVV.

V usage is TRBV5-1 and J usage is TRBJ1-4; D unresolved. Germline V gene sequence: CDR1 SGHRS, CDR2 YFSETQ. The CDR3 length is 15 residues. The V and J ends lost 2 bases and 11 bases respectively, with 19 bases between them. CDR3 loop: CASSFDGEISTKLFF. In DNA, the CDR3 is TGCGCCAGCAGCTTCGACGGCGAGATTTCAACTAAACTGTTTTTT.

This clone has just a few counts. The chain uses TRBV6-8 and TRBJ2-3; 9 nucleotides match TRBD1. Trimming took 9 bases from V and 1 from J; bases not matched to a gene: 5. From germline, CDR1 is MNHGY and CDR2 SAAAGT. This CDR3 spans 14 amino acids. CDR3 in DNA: TGTGCCAGTTACTGGACAGGGGGCACAGATACGCAGTATTTT. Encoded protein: CASYWTGGTDTQYF.

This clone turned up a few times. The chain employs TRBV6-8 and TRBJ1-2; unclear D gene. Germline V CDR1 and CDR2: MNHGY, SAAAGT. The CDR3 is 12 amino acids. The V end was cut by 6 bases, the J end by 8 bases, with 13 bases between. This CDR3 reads CASSQIARGYTF. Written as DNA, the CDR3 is TGTGCCAGCAGCCAAATAGCTCGGGGCTACACCTTC.

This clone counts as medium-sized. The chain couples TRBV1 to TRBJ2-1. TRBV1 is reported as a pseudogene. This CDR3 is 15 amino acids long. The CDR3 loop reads CASSQEGTDYNEQFF. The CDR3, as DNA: TGCGCCAGCAGCCAAGAAGGGACGGACTACAATGAGCAGTTCTTC.

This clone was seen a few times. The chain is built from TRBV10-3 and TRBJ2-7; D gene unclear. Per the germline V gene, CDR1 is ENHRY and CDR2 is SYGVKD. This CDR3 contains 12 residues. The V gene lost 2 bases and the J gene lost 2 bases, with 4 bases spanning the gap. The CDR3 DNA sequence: TGTGCCATCAGTGAGCTCACCTACGAGCAGTACTTC. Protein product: CAISELTYEQYF.

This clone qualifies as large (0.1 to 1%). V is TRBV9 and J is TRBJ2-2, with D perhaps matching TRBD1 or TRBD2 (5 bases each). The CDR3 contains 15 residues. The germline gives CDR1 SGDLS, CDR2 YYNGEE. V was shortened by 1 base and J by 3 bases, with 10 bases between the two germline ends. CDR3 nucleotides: TGTGCCAGCAGCGTACTGGGGGAGCACACCGGGGAGCTGTTTTTT. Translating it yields CASSVLGEHTGELFF.

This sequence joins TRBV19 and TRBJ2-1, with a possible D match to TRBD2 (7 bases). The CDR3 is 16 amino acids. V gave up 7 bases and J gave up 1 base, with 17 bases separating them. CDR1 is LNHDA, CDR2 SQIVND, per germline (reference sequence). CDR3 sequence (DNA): TGTGCCAGTACCCACCGAGCGGGACAATCCTACAATGAGCAGTTCTTC. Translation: CASTHRAGQSYNEQFF.

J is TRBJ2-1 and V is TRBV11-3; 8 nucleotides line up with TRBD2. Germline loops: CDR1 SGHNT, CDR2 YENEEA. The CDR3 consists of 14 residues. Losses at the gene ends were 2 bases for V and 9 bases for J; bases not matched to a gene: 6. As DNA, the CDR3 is TGTGCCAGCAGCTTACTCGGGACTAGGAGTGAGCAGTTCTTC. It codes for CASSLLGTRSEQFF.

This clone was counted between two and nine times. CDR3 region: CASSQASSAVTDTQYF. CDR3 DNA sequence: TGTGCCAGCAGCCAAGCATCTAGCGCCGTCACAGATACGCAGTATTTT. The chain couples TRBV11-3 to TRBJ2-3, with D maybe TRBD2 (6 bases). Germline V gene data show CDR1 as SGHNT and CDR2 as YENEEA. This CDR3 spans 16 amino acids. The germline V and J ends were trimmed by 5 bases and 2 bases, with 17 bases remaining between them.

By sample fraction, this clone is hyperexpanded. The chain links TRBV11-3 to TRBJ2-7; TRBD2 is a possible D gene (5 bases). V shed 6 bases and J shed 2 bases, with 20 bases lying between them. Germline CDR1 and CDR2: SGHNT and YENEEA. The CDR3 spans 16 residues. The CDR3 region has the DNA TGTGCCAGCAGTACGAACAGAGGGTATTCCCCCTACGAGCAGTACGTC. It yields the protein CASSTNRGYSPYEQYV.

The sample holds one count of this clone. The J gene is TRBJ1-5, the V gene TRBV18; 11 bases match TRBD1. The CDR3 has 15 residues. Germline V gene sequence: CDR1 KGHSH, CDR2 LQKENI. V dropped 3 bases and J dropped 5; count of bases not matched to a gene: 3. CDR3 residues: CASSPDRGLDQPQHF. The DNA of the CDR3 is TGTGCCAGCTCACCGGACAGGGGGCTCGATCAGCCCCAGCATTTT.

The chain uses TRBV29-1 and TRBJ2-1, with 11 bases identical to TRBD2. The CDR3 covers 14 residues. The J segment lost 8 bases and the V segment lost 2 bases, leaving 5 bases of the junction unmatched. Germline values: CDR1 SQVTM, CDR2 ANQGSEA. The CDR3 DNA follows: TGCAGCGTTGAACGACTAGCGGGAAATGATGAGCAGTTCTTC. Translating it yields CSVERLAGNDEQFF.